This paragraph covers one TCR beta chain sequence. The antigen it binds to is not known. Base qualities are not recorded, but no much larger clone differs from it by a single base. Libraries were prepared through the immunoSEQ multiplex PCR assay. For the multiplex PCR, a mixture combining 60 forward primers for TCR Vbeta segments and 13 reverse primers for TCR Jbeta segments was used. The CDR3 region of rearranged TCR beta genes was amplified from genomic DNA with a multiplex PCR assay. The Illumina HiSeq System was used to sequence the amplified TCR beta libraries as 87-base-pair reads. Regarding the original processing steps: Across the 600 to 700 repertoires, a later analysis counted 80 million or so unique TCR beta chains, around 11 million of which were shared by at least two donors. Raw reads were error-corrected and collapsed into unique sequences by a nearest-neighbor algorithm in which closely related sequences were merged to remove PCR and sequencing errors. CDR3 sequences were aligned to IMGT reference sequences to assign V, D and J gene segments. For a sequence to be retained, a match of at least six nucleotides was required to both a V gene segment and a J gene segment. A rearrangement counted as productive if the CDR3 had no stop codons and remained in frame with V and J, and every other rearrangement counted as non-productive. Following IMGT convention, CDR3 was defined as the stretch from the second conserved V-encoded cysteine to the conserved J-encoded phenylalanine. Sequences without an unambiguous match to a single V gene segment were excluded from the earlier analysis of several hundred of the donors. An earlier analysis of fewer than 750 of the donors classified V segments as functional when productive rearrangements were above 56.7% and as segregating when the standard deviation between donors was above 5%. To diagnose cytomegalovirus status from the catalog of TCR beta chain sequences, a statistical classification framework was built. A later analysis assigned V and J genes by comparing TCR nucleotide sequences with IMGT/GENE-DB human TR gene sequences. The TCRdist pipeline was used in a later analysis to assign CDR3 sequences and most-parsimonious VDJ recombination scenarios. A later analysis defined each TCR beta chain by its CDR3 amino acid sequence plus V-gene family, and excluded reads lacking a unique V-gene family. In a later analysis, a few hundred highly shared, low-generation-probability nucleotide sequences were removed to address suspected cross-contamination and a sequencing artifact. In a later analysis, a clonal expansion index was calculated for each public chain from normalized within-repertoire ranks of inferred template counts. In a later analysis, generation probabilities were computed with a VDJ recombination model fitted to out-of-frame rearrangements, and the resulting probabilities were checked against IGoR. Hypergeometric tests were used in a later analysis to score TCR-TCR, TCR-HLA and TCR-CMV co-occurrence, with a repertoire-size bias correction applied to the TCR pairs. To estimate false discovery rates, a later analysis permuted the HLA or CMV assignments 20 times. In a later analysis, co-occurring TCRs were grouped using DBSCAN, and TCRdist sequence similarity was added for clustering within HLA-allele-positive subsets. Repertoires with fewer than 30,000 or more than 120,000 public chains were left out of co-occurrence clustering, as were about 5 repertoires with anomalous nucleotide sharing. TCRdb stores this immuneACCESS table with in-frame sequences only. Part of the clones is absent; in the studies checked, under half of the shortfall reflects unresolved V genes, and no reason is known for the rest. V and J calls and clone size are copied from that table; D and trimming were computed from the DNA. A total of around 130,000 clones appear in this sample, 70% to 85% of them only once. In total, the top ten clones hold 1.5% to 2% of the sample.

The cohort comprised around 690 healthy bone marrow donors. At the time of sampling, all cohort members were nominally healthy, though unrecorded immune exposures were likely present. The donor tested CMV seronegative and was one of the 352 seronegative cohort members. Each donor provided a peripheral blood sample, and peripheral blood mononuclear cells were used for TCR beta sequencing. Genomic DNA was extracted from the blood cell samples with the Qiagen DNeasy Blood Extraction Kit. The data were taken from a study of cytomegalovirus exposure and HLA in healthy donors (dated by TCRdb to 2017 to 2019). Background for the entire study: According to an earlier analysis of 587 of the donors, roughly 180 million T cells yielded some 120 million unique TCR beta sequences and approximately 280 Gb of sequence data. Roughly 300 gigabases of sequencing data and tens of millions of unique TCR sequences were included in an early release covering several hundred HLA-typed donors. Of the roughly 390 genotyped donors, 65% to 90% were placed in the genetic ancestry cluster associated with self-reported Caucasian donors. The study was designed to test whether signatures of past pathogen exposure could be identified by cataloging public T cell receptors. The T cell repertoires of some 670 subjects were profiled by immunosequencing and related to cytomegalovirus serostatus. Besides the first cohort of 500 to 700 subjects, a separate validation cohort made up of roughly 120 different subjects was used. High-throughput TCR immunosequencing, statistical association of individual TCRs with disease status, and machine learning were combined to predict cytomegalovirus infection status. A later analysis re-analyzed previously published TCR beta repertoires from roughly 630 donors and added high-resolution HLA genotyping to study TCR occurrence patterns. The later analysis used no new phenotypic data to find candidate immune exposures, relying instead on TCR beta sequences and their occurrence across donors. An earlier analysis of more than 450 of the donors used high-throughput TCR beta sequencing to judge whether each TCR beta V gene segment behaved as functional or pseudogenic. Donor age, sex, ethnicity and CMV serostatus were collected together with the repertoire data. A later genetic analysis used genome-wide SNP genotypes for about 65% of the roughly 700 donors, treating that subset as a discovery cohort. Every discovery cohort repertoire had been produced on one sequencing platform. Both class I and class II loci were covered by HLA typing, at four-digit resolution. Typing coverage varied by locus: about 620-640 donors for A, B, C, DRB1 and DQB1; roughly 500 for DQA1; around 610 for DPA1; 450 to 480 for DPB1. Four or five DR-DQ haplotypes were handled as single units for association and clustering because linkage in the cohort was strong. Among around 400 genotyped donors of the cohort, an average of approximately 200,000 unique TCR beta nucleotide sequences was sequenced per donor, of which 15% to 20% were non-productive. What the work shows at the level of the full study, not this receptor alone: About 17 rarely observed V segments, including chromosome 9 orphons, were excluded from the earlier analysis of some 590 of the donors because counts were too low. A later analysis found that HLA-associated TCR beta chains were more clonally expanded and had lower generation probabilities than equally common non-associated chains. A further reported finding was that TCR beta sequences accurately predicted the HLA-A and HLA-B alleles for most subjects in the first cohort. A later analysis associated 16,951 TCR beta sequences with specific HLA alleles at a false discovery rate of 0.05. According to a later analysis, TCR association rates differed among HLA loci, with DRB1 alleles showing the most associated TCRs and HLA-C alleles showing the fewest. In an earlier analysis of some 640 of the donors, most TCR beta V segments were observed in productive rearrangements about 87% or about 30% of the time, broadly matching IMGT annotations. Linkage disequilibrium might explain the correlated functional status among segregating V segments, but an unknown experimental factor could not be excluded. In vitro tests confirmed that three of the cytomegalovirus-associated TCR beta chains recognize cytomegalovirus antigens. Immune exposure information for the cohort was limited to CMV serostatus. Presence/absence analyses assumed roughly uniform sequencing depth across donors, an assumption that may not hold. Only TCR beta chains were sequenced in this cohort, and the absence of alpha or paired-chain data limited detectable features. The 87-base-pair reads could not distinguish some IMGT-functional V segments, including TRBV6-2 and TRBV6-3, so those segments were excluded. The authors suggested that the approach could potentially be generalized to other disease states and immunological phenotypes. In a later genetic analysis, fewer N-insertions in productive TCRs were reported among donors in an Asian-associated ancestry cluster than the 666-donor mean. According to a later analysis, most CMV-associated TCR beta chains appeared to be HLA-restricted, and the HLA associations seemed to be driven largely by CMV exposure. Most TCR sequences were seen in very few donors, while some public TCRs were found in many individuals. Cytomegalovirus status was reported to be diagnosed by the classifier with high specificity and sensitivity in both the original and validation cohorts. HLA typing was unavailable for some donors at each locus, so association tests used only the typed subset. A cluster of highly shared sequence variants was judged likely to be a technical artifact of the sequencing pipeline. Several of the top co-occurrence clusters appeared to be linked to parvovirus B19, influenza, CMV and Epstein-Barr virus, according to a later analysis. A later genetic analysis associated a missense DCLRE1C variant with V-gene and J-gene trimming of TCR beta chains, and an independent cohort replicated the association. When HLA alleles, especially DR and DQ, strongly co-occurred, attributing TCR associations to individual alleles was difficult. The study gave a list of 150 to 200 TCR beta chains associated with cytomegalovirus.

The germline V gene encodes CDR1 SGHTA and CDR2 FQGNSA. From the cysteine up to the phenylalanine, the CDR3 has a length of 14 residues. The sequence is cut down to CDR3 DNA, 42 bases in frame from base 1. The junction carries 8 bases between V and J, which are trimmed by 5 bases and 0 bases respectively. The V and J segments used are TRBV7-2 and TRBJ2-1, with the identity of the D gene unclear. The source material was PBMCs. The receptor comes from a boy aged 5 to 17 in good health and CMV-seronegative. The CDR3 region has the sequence CASSIQSSYNEQFF. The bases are TGTGCCAGCAGCATACAAAGCTCCTACAATGAGCAGTTCTTC.